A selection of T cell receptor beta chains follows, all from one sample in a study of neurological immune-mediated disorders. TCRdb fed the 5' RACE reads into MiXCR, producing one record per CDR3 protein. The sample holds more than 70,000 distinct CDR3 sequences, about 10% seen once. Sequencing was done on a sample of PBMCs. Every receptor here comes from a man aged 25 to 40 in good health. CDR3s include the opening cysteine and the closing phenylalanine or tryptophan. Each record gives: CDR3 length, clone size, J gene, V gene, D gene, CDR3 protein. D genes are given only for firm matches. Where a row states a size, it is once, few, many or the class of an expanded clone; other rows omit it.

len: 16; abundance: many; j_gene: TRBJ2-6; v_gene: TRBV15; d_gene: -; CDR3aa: CATSRVAYSGANVLTF
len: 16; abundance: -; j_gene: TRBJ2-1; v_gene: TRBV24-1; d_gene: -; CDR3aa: CATSDFIRGSYNEQFF
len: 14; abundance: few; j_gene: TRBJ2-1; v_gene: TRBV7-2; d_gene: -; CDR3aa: CASSLVAAYNEQFF
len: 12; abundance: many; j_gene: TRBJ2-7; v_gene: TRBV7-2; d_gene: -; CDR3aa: CASSLATDEQYF
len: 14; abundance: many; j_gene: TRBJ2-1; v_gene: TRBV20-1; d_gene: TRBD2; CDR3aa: CSAPHVRGINEQFF
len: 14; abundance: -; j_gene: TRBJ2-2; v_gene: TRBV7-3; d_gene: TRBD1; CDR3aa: CASSSGQYTGELFF
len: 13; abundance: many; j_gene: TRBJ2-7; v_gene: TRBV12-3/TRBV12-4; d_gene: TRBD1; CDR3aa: CASSFDRGYEQYF
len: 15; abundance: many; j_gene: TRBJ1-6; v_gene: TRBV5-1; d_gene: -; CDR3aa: CASSFRGDLNSPLHF
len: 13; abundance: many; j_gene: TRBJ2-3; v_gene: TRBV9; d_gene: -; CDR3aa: CASSVRFTDTQYF
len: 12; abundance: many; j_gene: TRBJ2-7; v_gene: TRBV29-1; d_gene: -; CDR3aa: CSVGVEAREQYF
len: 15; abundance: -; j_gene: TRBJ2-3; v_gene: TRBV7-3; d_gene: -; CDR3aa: CASSSQDRTRDTQYF
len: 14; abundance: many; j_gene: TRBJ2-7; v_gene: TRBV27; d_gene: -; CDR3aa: CASSLLSRMGEQYF
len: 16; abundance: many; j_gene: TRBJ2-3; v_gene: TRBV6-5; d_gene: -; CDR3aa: CASSGTGPLNTDTQYF
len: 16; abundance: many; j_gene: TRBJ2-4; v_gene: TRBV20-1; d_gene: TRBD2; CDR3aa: CSAPNQKREGLFIQYF
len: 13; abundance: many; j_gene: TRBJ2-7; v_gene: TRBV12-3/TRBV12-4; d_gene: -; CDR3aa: CASSLLRPNEQYF
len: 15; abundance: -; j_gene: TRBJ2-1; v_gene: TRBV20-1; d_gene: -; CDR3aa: CSASPPPSITDEQFF
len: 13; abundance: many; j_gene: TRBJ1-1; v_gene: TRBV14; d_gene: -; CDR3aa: CASSQWDFTEAFF
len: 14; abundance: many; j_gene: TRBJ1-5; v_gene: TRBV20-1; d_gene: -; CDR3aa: CSASTGTNNQPQHF
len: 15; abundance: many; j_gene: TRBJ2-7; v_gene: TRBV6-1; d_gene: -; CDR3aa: CASSEADGQGSEQYF
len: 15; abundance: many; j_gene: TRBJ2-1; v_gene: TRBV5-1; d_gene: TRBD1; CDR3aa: CASTQYRGQNNEQFF
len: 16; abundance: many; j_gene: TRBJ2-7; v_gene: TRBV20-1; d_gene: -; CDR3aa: CSAQRGGSGSTYEQYF
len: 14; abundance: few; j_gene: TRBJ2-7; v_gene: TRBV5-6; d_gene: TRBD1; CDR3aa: CASSFAGQVFEQYF
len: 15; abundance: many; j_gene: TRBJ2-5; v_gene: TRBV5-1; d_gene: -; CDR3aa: CASSKPGHHQETQYF
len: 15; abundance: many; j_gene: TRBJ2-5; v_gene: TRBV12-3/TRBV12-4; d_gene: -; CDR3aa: CASSVEAGSSGTQYF
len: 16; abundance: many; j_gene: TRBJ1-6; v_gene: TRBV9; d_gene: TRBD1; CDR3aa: CASSAGQGPQNSPLHF
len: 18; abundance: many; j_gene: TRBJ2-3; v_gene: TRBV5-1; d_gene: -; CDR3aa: CASSLAGARPRGTDTQYF
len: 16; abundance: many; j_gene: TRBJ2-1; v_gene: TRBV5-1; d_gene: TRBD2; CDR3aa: CASSPLTSGSQGEQFF
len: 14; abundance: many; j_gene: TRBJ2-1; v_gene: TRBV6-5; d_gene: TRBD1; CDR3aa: CASSPRDRGREQFF
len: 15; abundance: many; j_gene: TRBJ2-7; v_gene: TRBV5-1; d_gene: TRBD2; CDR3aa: CASSLVASGNYEQYF
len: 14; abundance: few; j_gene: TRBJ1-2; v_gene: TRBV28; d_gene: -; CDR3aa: CASSLLTGADGYTF
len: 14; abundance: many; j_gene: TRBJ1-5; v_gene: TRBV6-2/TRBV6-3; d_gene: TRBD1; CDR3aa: CASRDRFYNQPQHF
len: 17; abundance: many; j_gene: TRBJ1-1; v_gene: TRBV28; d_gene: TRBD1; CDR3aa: CASTGTGGIGSRAEAFF
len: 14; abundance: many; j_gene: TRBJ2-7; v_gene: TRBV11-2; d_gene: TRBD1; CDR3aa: CASSLQGAAYEQYF
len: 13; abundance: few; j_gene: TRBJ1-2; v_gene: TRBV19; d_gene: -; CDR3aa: CASTTRDNYGYTF
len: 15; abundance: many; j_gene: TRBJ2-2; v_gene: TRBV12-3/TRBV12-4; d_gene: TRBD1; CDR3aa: CASSGGTGGTGELFF
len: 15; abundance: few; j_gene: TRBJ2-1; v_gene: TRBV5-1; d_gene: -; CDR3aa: CASSLELASYNEQFF
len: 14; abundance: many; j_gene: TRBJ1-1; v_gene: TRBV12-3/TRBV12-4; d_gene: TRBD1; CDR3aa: CASSIGQGNTEAFF
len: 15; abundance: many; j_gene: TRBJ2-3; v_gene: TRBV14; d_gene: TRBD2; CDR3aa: CASSQDDWGGDTQYF
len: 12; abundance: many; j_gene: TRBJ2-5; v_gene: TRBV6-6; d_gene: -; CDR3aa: CASSYSKETQYF
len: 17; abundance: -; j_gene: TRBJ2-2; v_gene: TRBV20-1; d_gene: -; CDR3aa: CSARDSGAPANTGELFF
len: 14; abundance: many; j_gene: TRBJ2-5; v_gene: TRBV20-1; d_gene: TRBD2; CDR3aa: CSASGSGREETQYF
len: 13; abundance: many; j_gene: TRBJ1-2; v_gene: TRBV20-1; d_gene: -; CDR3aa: CSAPGGGNYGYTF
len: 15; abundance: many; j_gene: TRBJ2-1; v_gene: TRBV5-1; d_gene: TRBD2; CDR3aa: CASSLVPSGKGEQFF
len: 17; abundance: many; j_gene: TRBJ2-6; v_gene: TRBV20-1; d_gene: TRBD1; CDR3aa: CSAIPGQGLGGANVLTF
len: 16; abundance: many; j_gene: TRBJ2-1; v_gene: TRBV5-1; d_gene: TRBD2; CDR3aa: CASSDRRGLAGDEQFF
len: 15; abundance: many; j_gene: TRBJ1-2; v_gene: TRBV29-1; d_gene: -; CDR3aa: CSVVGGANRHYGYTF
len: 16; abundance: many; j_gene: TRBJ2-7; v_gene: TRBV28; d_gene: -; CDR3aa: CASGATPGTLNYEQYF
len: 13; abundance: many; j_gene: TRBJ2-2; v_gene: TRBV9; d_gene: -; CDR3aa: CASSYDRMGELFF
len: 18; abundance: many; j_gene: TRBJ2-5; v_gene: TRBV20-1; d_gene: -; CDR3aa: CSARKDFSKGYYQETQYF
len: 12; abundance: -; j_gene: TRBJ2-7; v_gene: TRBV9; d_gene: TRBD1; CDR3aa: CASSGTGGEQYF
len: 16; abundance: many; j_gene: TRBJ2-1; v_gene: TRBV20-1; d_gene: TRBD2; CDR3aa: CSARDVSGSLWDEQFF
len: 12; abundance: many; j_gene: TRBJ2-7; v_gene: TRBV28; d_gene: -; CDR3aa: CASRPVGIEQYF
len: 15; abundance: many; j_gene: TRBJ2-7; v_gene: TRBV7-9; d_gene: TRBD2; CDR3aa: CASSTPGLAGNEQYF
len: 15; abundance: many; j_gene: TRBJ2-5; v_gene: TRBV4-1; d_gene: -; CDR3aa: CASSPPLALQETQYF
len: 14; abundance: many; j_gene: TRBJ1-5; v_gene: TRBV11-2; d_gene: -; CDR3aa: CASSFQGGNQPQHF
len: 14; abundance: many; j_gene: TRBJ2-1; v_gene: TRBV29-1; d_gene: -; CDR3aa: CSVLVPFSYNEQFF
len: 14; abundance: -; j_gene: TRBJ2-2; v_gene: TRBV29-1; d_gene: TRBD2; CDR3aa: CSVRLAGRTGELFF
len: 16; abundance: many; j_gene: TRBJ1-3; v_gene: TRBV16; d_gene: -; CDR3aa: CASSQSAPGSGNTIYF